This TCR beta chain was sequenced for a study of blood T cells in healthy people across ages. With regard to this clonotype: The target antigen is unknown.

It was with a sample-barcoded 5' primer and a J-beta primer mix that a second PCR of roughly 6 to 12 cycles was run. Carrying 12 random nucleotides, a template-switch adaptor labeled each individual cDNA molecule. TCRdb re-called the 5' RACE reads with MiXCR, one entry per CDR3 protein. Among some 1.5 million distinct CDR3 sequences listed, 42% were seen once. Study-wide points: Compared with aged donors, long-lived donors showed fewer expanded clones, suggesting selection. Observed TCR beta diversity per million T cells went down as age went up. This fall followed a roughly linear course with age.

Healthy Caucasians from Russia aged roughly 6 to 90 served as donors. The clonotype originates from a woman aged 18-30 years in good health. The sample was blood.

DNA for the CDR3: TGTGCCAGCAGTGGGGGACTTCACTACAATGAGCAGTTCTTC. Its translation is CASSGGLHYNEQFF. This sequence joins TRBV9 and TRBJ2-1, with D tentatively TRBD2 (6 bases). Trimming pared 5 bases from V and 3 bases from J, leaving 12 bases between. The V gene's germline CDR1 is SGDLS and CDR2 YYNGEE. The CDR3 totals 14 residues.